This TCR beta chain emerged from a study of T-cell reconstitution after alpha-beta-depleted transplantation in children. For TCRbeta, the library was prepared with unique molecular identifiers. TCRdb itself ran the PCR reads through MiXCR, one entry per CDR3 protein. The top ten clones hold less than 2.5% of a sample with about 500,000 distinct CDR3 sequences, approximately 32% of them seen once. This clonotype is a singleton in its sample. The CDR3 consists of 13 residues. Germline-derived CDR1 and CDR2 are LGHNA and YSLEER. Trimming took off 0 bases at V and 7 bases at J, with 10 bases between the two ends.

The specimen comprised PBMCs from the stem cell graft donor, sampled from the stem cell graft. The TCR comes from a human donor who donated a stem cell graft to a child with aplastic anemia. This sequence joins TRBV4-3 and TRBJ2-7; D not resolved. The CDR3 loop reads CASSQDLMGEQYV. As DNA, the CDR3 is TGCGCCAGCAGCCAAGATCTCATGGGGGAGCAGTACGTC.